This TCR beta chain was captured by sequencing in a study of blood T cell repertoires in COVID-19. Overall study: Samples came from the United States, Italy and Spain, spanning acute and convalescent COVID-19. PBMCs, B-cell-depleted T cells, or T cells were the source of the cDNA or gDNA that made up the material.

Profiled with immunoSEQ multiplex PCR; TCRdb holds only in-frame clones, not every one. The sample shows approximately 400,000 clones, roughly four fifths of them seen only once. Germline assignment: CDR1 SNHLY and CDR2 FYNNEI. The CDR3 runs 15 residues. V shed 6 bases and J shed 0 bases, with 12 bases lying between them. Sequencing used peripheral blood. This clonotype was obtained from a human donor with acute or convalescent COVID-19. The donor label of this sample is uncertain. The rearrangement uses TRBV2 and TRBJ2-1, with D tentatively TRBD1 (8 bases). CDR3 coding DNA: TGTGCCAGCAGAAACAGGGGGGGCTCCTACAATGAGCAGTTCTTC. Translation gives CASRNRGGSYNEQFF.